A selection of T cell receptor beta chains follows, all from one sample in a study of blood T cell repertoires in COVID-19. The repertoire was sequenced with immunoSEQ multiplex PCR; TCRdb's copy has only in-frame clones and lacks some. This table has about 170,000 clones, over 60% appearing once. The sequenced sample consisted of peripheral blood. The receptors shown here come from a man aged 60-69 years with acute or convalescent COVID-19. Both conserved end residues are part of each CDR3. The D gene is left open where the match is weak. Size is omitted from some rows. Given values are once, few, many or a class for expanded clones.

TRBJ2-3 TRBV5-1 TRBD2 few CASSFHPTSGVLDTQYF TGCGCCAGCAGCTTCCATCCTACTAGCGGGGTTCTGGATACGCAGTATTTT
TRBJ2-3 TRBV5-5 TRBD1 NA CASSKAGTGATDTQYF TGTGCCAGCAGCAAAGCCGGGACAGGCGCCACAGATACGCAGTATTTT
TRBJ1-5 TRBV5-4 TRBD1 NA CASSWGTGEIHQPQHF TGTGCCAGCAGCTGGGGGACAGGGGAAATACATCAGCCCCAGCATTTT
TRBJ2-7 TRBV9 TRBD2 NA CASSDMSGGAYEQYF TGTGCCAGCAGCGATATGAGCGGGGGAGCCTACGAGCAGTACTTC
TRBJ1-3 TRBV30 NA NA CAWSGAGKTGNTIYF TGTGCCTGGAGTGGGGCAGGGAAGACTGGAAACACCATATATTTT
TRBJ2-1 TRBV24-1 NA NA CATKGGTDSNEQFF TGTGCCACCAAAGGAGGGACAGACAGCAATGAGCAGTTCTTC
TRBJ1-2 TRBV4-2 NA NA CASSPRPGGLDGYTF TGTGCCAGCAGCCCTAGACCCGGGGGGTTGGATGGCTACACCTTC
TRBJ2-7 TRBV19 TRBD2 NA CASTSSGGWEQYF TGTGCCAGTACCTCAAGCGGGGGTTGGGAGCAGTACTTC
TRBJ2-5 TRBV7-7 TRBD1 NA CASSPGTGGQETQYF TGTGCCAGCAGCCCAGGGACAGGGGGCCAAGAGACCCAGTACTTC
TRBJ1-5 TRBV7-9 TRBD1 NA CASSLATGDVAQHF TGTGCCAGCAGCTTAGCGACAGGGGATGTAGCCCAGCATTTT
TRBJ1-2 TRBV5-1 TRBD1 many CASSLTGGHYGYTF TGCGCCAGCAGCTTGACAGGGGGGCACTATGGCTACACCTTC
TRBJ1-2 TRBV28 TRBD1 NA CASSSTGGINGYTF TGTGCCAGCAGCTCGACAGGGGGCATCAATGGCTACACCTTC
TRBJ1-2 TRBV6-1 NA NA CASSESVFGYTF TGTGCCAGCAGTGAATCCGTATTTGGCTACACCTTC
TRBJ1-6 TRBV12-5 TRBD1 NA CASKQGEVGNSPLHF TGTGCTAGCAAACAGGGGGAAGTGGGGAATTCACCCCTCCACTTT
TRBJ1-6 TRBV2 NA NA CASSSRGSPLHF TGTGCCAGCAGTTCAAGGGGCTCACCCCTCCACTTT
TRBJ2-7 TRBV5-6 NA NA CASSLSRSHEQYF TGTGCCAGCAGCCTTTCTAGATCCCACGAGCAGTACTTC
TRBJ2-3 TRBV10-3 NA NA CAISETGPRTDTQYF TGTGCCATCAGTGAAACAGGGCCCCGCACAGATACGCAGTATTTT
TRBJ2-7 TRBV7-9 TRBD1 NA CASSYIRDSEQYF TGTGCCAGCAGTTATATACGGGACAGCGAGCAGTACTTC
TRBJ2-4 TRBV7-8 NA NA CASSLRRDSRYIQYF TGTGCCAGCAGCTTACGCCGGGACTCCCGTTACATTCAGTACTTC
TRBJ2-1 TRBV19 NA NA CASSMVRGAEQFF TGTGCCAGTAGTATGGTCAGGGGTGCTGAGCAGTTCTTC
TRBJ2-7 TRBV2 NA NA CASSEGLSSAGYEQYF TGTGCCAGCAGTGAGGGCTTGTCTTCCGCGGGCTACGAGCAGTACTTC
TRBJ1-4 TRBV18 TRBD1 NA CASSPQQGMGEKLFF TGTGCCAGCTCACCACAACAGGGGATGGGGGAAAAACTGTTTTTT
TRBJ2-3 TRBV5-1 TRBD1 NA CASSSGSGTGLF TGCGCCAGCAGCTCAGGTTCCGGGACAGGTTTATTT
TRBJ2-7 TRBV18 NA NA CASSPRGGDGPEQYF TGTGCCAGCTCACCAAGGGGGGGCGACGGGCCCGAGCAGTACTTC
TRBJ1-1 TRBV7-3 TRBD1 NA CASSLEGQADEAFF TGTGCCAGCAGCTTAGAGGGACAGGCCGATGAAGCTTTCTTT
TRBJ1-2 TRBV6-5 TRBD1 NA CASSYSTGDYGYTF TGTGCCAGCAGTTACTCGACAGGGGACTATGGCTACACCTTC
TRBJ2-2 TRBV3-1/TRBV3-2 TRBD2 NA CASSQESGGPNTGELFF TGTGCCAGCAGCCAAGAAAGCGGGGGACCTAACACCGGGGAGCTGTTTTTT
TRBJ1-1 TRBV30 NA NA CAWSPVMNTEAFF TGTGCCTGGAGTCCAGTCATGAACACTGAAGCTTTCTTT
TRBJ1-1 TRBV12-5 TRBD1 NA CASGFTTGEEDTEAFF TGTGCTAGTGGTTTTACAACAGGGGAGGAGGACACTGAAGCTTTCTTT
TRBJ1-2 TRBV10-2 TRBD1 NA CASSEGWTGANGYTF TGCGCCAGCAGTGAGGGTTGGACAGGAGCGAATGGCTACACCTTC
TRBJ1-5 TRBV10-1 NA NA CASQTGRSNQPQHF TGCGCCAGCCAGACTGGAAGGAGCAATCAGCCCCAGCATTTT
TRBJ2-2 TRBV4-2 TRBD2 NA CASSPGLAGARRVTGELFF TGTGCCAGCAGCCCAGGACTAGCGGGGGCTCGACGTGTCACCGGGGAGCTGTTTTTT
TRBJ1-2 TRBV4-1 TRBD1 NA CASSQQQIAGTGDDYGYTF TGCGCCAGCAGCCAACAACAAATAGCCGGGACAGGGGACGACTATGGCTACACCTTC
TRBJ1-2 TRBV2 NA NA CASSGNGANYGYTF TGTGCCAGCAGTGGAAACGGAGCTAACTATGGCTACACCTTC
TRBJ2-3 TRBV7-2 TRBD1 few CASSLDRTGGTDTQYF TGTGCCAGCAGCTTAGATCGGACAGGGGGCACAGATACGCAGTATTTT
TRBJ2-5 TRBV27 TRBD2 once CASSSGLAGETQYF TGTGCCAGCAGTTCCGGACTAGCCGGAGAGACCCAGTACTTC
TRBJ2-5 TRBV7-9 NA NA CASSRTDKKTQYF TGTGCCAGCAGCCGGACTGACAAAAAGACCCAGTACTTC
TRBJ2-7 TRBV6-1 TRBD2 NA CASSELTSAAYEQYF TGTGCCAGCAGTGAACTTACTAGCGCTGCCTACGAGCAGTACTTC
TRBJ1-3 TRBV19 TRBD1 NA CATRPSGGSGNTIYF TGTGCCACTAGACCATCAGGGGGCTCTGGAAACACCATATATTTT
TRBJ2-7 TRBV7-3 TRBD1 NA CASSLSQGAGHEQYF TGTGCCAGCAGCTTATCACAGGGGGCAGGTCACGAGCAGTACTTC
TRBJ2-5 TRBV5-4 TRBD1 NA CASSLKGAGETQYF TGTGCCAGCAGCTTGAAGGGGGCCGGGGAGACCCAGTACTTC
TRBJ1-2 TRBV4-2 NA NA CASSQGGTNYGYTF TGTGCCAGCAGCCAAGGCGGGACGAACTATGGCTACACCTTC
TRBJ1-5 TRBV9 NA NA CASSVGIGQPQHF TGTGCCAGCAGCGTAGGAATCGGGCAGCCCCAGCATTTT
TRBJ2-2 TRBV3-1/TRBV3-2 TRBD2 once CAGGNQNTGELFF TGTGCGGGGGGGAATCAGAACACCGGGGAGCTGTTTTTT
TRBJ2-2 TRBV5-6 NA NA CASSEAGLSFPDTGELFF TGTGCCAGCAGCGAGGCGGGACTTAGCTTTCCCGACACCGGGGAGCTGTTTTTT
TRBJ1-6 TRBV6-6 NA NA CASSRDGGDSPLHF TGTGCCAGCAGTAGGGACGGCGGGGATTCACCCCTCCACTTT
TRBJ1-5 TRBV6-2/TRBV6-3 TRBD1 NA CASSYFIDRGNQPQHF TGTGCCAGCAGTTACTTCATAGACAGGGGTAATCAGCCCCAGCATTTT
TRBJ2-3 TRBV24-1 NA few CATSPGRGPTDTQYF TGTGCCACCAGCCCGGGCAGGGGCCCCACAGATACGCAGTATTTT